Included here is one T cell receptor (beta chain) sequence, with context. This specimen comes from a study of cytotoxic CD8 clonotypes in ibrutinib-treated CLL. Libraries were prepared by immunoSEQ multiplex PCR; TCRdb keeps only in-frame clonotypes and omits some of them. This table holds hundreds of thousands of clones, 70% found once. The length of the CDR3 is 14 residues. The V end lost 5 bases, the J end lost 7 bases, and 12 bases lay between the germline ends. Germline V gene sequence: CDR1 MDHEN, CDR2 SYDVKM. V is TRBV28 and J is TRBJ1-6; possibly TRBD1 for D (5 bases). The sample here was PBMCs, taken after 24 months of ibrutinib treatment. The source is a human donor with chronic lymphocytic leukemia. CDR3 nucleotide sequence: TGTGCCAGCAGTCCTCAGGGCGCAAATTCACCCCTCCACTTT. Amino acid sequence: CASSPQGANSPLHF.